A selection of T cell receptor beta chains follows, all from one sample in a study of cytotoxic CD8 clonotypes in ibrutinib-treated CLL. This table comes from immunoSEQ multiplex PCR, and its TCRdb copy is limited to in-frame clones, with some not included. The data contain hundreds of thousands of clones, around three quarters of them seen just once; the ten biggest clones take up 15%. Sample: PBMCs, taken after 24 months of ibrutinib treatment. These receptor sequences come from a human donor with chronic lymphocytic leukemia. CDR3s include the opening cysteine and the closing phenylalanine or tryptophan. The D gene is left open where the match is weak. Where a row states a size, it is once, few, many or the class of an expanded clone; other rows omit it.

CDR3nt,CDR3aa,j_gene,abundance,d_gene,v_gene
TGCAGCGTTTCGGTCGCGGGGGCAAACACCGGGGAGCTGTTTTTT,CSVSVAGANTGELFF,TRBJ2-2,.,.,TRBV29-1
TGTGCCTGGAGCGGAGTAAAGAATCGGGAAGGGCAGTTCTTC,CAWSGVKNREGQFF,TRBJ2-1,.,.,TRBV30
TGTGCCAGCAGCTTTCGAGGTGGGGAGGGTGAAAAACTGTTTTTT,CASSFRGGEGEKLFF,TRBJ1-4,.,.,TRBV9
TGTGCCAGCAGTGAATCTAGCGGGAGGGCTCTCACAGATACGCAGTATTTT,CASSESSGRALTDTQYF,TRBJ2-3,.,TRBD2,TRBV28
TGTGCCAGCAGCCCCGGCCTAGCGGAGCTCTACGAGCAGTACTTC,CASSPGLAELYEQYF,TRBJ2-7,once,TRBD2,TRBV5-6
TGTGCCAGTGGGGGACAGGTGAACACTGAAGCTTTCTTT,CASGGQVNTEAFF,TRBJ1-1,.,TRBD1,TRBV19
TGTGCCAGCAGTTCCTCTAGCGGGAGGGCCGGGTCCACAGATACGCAGTATTTT,CASSSSSGRAGSTDTQYF,TRBJ2-3,.,TRBD2,TRBV28
TGCGCCACCTCATCGAGTTCCTACGAGCAGTACTTC,CATSSSSYEQYF,TRBJ2-7,once,.,TRBV10-1
TGCGCCAGCAGCAACCTAGCGGGAGGGCCGGGTGAGCAGTTCTTC,CASSNLAGGPGEQFF,TRBJ2-1,.,TRBD2,TRBV5-1
TGCGCCAGCAGCTGGGGGACAGCGTCCCGCGAGCAGTACTTC,CASSWGTASREQYF,TRBJ2-7,few,TRBD1,TRBV5-1
TGTGCCAGCAGCCCAACCGAGGCGAACACCGGGGAGCTGTTTTTT,CASSPTEANTGELFF,TRBJ2-2,.,.,TRBV5-4
TGTGCCAGCTCAGCCACAGGGGTATGGGACGAGCAGTACTTC,CASSATGVWDEQYF,TRBJ2-7,.,TRBD1,TRBV18
TGTGCCAGCAGCTCACCGGGACTAGGGCAGTTCTTC,CASSSPGLGQFF,TRBJ2-1,.,TRBD2,TRBV7-2
TGTGCCAGCAGTGTGCTGCGCGGGGGGGAGCTGTTTTTT,CASSVLRGGELFF,TRBJ2-2,.,.,TRBV2
TGCGCCAGCAACTTAGACCCCGGGACTCCTCCCCCCGGTGGCTACACCTTC,CASNLDPGTPPPGGYTF,TRBJ1-2,once,.,TRBV5-1
TGTGCTAGCAGCTTAGGAGGGACCCAGCAAGAGACCCAGTACTTC,CASSLGGTQQETQYF,TRBJ2-5,.,.,TRBV7-7
TGTGCCAGCAGCCTGGGGATTTTCACAGATACGCAGTATTTT,CASSLGIFTDTQYF,TRBJ2-3,once,.,TRBV5-6
TGTGCCAGCAGTTCACAGGGGAACACTGAAGCTTTCTTT,CASSSQGNTEAFF,TRBJ1-1,few,.,TRBV27
TGTGCCAGCAGCTTAGGGGGTGAAGGCCAGCCCCAGCATTTT,CASSLGGEGQPQHF,TRBJ1-5,.,.,TRBV11-2
TGTGCCAGCAGTACGGGACAGGCCGCTTACGAGCAGTACTTC,CASSTGQAAYEQYF,TRBJ2-7,.,TRBD1,TRBV27
TGCGCCAGCAGCTTGTCGGGGAATCAGCCCCAGCATTTT,CASSLSGNQPQHF,TRBJ1-5,.,.,TRBV5-1
TGTGCCAGCAGCCTTACGGGACTCTCTCTTCATTACGAGCAGTACTTC,CASSLTGLSLHYEQYF,TRBJ2-7,.,.,TRBV7-2
TGTGCCTGGAGGGATCGAGGACGGGGGCAGGATGAAAAACTGTTTTTT,CAWRDRGRGQDEKLFF,TRBJ1-4,.,.,TRBV30
TGCGCCAGCAGTCAATCGGGGGCCGAGCTGGCCCAACTAGCCAAAAACATTCAGTACTTC,CASSQSGAELAQLAKNIQYF,TRBJ2-4,.,.,TRBV23-1
TGTGCCAGCGGGGGAAATGAGCAGTTCTTC,CASGGNEQFF,TRBJ2-1,.,.,TRBV9
TGTGCCAGCAGTTACGGGAGCTCCTATGAGCAGTTCTTC,CASSYGSSYEQFF,TRBJ2-1,.,.,TRBV6-5
TGTGCCAGCAGGCCGACGGGACTAGAGCAAGAGACCCAGTACTTC,CASRPTGLEQETQYF,TRBJ2-5,.,TRBD2,TRBV28
TGTGCCTGGAGTGTTACCGGCTATGGCTACACCTTC,CAWSVTGYGYTF,TRBJ1-2,.,.,TRBV30
TGTGCCAGCAGCTCCTACACAGATACGCAGTATTTT,CASSSYTDTQYF,TRBJ2-3,.,.,TRBV7-8
TGTGCCAGCAGTGTCCCCCGGGATACGCAGTATTTT,CASSVPRDTQYF,TRBJ2-3,.,.,TRBV11-1
TGCGCCAGCAGCTTTTTCGGGGAGGACAATGAGCAGTTCTTC,CASSFFGEDNEQFF,TRBJ2-1,.,.,TRBV5-1
TGCGCCAGCAGTGCGGAGATGGGACAGGGGACCCAGTACTTC,CASSAEMGQGTQYF,TRBJ2-5,.,TRBD1,TRBV10-1
TGTGCCAGCAGCCCGAGGGGTAACAATGAGCAGTTCTTC,CASSPRGNNEQFF,TRBJ2-1,.,.,TRBV14
TGCAGTGACGGTAAGAGGCAGTTCTTC,CSDGKRQFF,TRBJ2-1,once,.,TRBV20-1
TGTGCCAGCAGCTTAGAGCCCCCCTACGAGCAGTACTTC,CASSLEPPYEQYF,TRBJ2-7,once,.,TRBV13
TGTGCCAGCAGCCGGGGACAGGGGACATACGAGCAGTACTTC,CASSRGQGTYEQYF,TRBJ2-7,.,TRBD1,TRBV6-5
TGTGCCAGCAGTCGGGAGAGGGCTGAGGACGAGCAGTACTTC,CASSRERAEDEQYF,TRBJ2-7,.,.,TRBV27
TGTGCCAGCAGGGCCCGCGGGACATTCTATGGCTACACCTTC,CASRARGTFYGYTF,TRBJ1-2,.,.,TRBV28
TGTGCCAGCAGCCCCGGGACAGTTGTTTCCTACGAGCAGTACTTC,CASSPGTVVSYEQYF,TRBJ2-7,.,TRBD1,TRBV11-2
TGCAGTGCTCGGGAGGGGGCTGAAGCTTTCTTT,CSAREGAEAFF,TRBJ1-1,.,.,TRBV20-1
TGTGCCAGCAGTGAACAGGGGTATGCCGGGGAGCTGTTTTTT,CASSEQGYAGELFF,TRBJ2-2,once,.,TRBV25-1
TGTGCCAGCAGTGTTACTAGCGATCAAGAGACCCAGTACTTC,CASSVTSDQETQYF,TRBJ2-5,few,TRBD2,TRBV9
TGTGCCAGCAGCTTCGACAGGGAGGAACAGTTCTTC,CASSFDREEQFF,TRBJ2-1,.,.,TRBV7-3
TGTGCCAGCAGTTACGGCCCAGGGCACGAGCAGTACTTC,CASSYGPGHEQYF,TRBJ2-7,.,.,TRBV6-5
TGTGCCAGTAGGGACAGAGCGACTTCCTACGAGCAGTACTTC,CASRDRATSYEQYF,TRBJ2-7,.,.,TRBV19
TGTGCCAGCGCGACAGGTGTGGGACAGCAAGCTTTCTTT,CASATGVGQQAFF,TRBJ1-1,once,TRBD1,TRBV6-5
TGTGCCAGCAGTGGGAGCGGGAGCCTTGAGCAGTTCTTC,CASSGSGSLEQFF,TRBJ2-1,.,TRBD2,TRBV6-5
TGTGCCAGTAGCACCTTGGGTAGCCGGACCGGGGAGCTGTTTTTT,CASSTLGSRTGELFF,TRBJ2-2,.,.,TRBV19
TGTGCCAGCAGTGGAGGACAGCATGGCTACACCTTC,CASSGGQHGYTF,TRBJ1-2,.,.,TRBV25-1
TGTGCCAGCAGCTTTTTATCAGATACGCAGTATTTT,CASSFLSDTQYF,TRBJ2-3,.,.,TRBV7-9
TGTGCCAGCAGTTTAGGATCATCCTCCTACGAGCAGTACTTC,CASSLGSSSYEQYF,TRBJ2-7,.,.,TRBV27
TGTGCCAGCAGTTTAAAGGCTAACGAGCAGTTCTTC,CASSLKANEQFF,TRBJ2-1,once,.,TRBV28
TGTGCCAGCAGTACGCAAAGGGACACTGAAGCTTTCTTT,CASSTQRDTEAFF,TRBJ1-1,.,.,TRBV6-5
TGTGCCAGTAGTATTAATACAGGGGCGAGGTTAGCAGAGACCCAGTACTTC,CASSINTGARLAETQYF,TRBJ2-5,once,TRBD1,TRBV19
TGTGCCTGGAGTACACGGGCCTACGAGCAGTACTTC,CAWSTRAYEQYF,TRBJ2-7,few,.,TRBV30
TGCAGCGTCGGGGCCTCCTACGAGCAGTACTTC,CSVGASYEQYF,TRBJ2-7,.,.,TRBV29-1
TGTGCCAGCAGTTACTTTGGGGAGATACAGTTCTTC,CASSYFGEIQFF,TRBJ2-1,few,.,TRBV6-5
TGTGCCAGCAGCTTGGGCGGCACTGGGTCCGACGAGCAGTACTTC,CASSLGGTGSDEQYF,TRBJ2-7,.,.,TRBV7-2
TGTGCCAGCAGTAGCTTAACGGGTCCAACCGGGGAGCTGTTTTTT,CASSSLTGPTGELFF,TRBJ2-2,.,.,TRBV11-2
TGTGCCAGCAGCCTTCTGGGCCCCGCGGAGACCCAGTACTTC,CASSLLGPAETQYF,TRBJ2-5,.,.,TRBV7-3